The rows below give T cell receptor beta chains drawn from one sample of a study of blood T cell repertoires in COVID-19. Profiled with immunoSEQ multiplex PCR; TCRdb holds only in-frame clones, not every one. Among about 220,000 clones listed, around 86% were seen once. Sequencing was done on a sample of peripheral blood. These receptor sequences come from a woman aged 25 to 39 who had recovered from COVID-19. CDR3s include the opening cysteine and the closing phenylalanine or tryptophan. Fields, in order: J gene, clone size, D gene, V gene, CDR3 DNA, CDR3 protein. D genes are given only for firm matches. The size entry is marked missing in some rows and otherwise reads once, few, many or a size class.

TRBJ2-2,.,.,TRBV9,TGTGCCAGCAAGAAGGCGGGACCAGAGGCCCCCGGGGAGCTGTTTTTT,CASKKAGPEAPGELFF
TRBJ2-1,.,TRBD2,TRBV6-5,TGTGCCAGCAGTCTAGCGGACTACAATGAGCAGTTCTTC,CASSLADYNEQFF
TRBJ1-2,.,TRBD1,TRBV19,TGTGCCAGTAGTATCGGGACAGTCTATGGCTACACCTTC,CASSIGTVYGYTF
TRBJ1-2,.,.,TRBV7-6,TGTGCCAGCAGCCAGGGCGGGGCTTCACTTGGCTACACCTTC,CASSQGGASLGYTF
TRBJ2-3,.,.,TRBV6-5,TGTGCCAGCAGAGAGGCGGTAACAGATACGCAGTATTTT,CASREAVTDTQYF
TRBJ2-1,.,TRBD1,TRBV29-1,TGCAGCGCCACAGGGGTAGGGAATGAGCAGTTCTTC,CSATGVGNEQFF
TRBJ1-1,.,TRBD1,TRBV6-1,TGTGCCAGCAGTGAGCAGGGACAGAGGAACACTGAAGCTTTCTTT,CASSEQGQRNTEAFF
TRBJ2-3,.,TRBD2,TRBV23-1,TGCGCCAGCAGTCAATCGGAGCGGGGGGGCTTCACAGATACGCAGTATTTT,CASSQSERGGFTDTQYF
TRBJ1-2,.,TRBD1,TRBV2,TGTGCCAGCAGTGATCCGACAGGGAACTATGGCTACACCTTC,CASSDPTGNYGYTF
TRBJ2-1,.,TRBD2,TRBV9,TGTGCCAGCAGCCAAGGCGGGAGTGAGCAGTTCTTC,CASSQGGSEQFF
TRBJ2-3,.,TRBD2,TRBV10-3,TGTGCCATACCCCCAACTAGCGGGGGAATACAGTGCACAGATACGCAGTATTTT,CAIPPTSGGIQCTDTQYF
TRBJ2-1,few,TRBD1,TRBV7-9,TGTGCCAGCAGCTTTCTGTTGGGACAGGGGGCTGGGAATGAGCAGTTCTTC,CASSFLLGQGAGNEQFF
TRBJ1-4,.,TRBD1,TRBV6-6,TGTGCCAGCAGACCGCCGACAGGGGGCCCTAATGAAAAACTGTTTTTT,CASRPPTGGPNEKLFF
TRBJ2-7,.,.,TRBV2,TGTGCCAGCCGAGGCTACGAGCAGTACTTC,CASRGYEQYF
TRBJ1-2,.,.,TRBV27,TGTGCCAGCAGCCCGGACAGACAGAACTATGGCTACACCTTC,CASSPDRQNYGYTF
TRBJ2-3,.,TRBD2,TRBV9,TGTGCCAGCAGCGCAGCGGGGGGGCCAGATACGCAGTATTTT,CASSAAGGPDTQYF
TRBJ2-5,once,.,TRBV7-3,TGTGCCAGCAGCTTAAGCGGGGGCGCGTCCGAGACCCAGTACTTC,CASSLSGGASETQYF
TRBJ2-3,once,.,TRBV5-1,TGCGCCAGCAGCTTGGAGACCGGAGGGGATACGCAGTATTTT,CASSLETGGDTQYF
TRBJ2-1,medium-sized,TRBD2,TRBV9,TGTGCCAGCAGCCCGGGAGGCCGGGAGCAGTTCTTC,CASSPGGREQFF
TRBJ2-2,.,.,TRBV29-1,TGCAGCGCCGACGGGGGACGAAACACCGGGGAGCTGTTTTTT,CSADGGRNTGELFF
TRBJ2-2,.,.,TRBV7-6,TGTGCCAGCAGCTTAGTTGGCGGTCCCGGGACCGGGGAGCTGTTTTTT,CASSLVGGPGTGELFF
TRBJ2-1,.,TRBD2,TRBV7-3,TGTGCCAGCAGCTTAGGTTCAGCGGGGGCCTACGGAGGGAATGAGCAGTTCTTC,CASSLGSAGAYGGNEQFF
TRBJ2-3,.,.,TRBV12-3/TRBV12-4,TGTGCCAGCAGTCGTAAGAGTTCAGATACGCAGTATTTT,CASSRKSSDTQYF
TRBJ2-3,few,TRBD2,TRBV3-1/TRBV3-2,TGTGCCAGCAGCCAAGGAGAATCTAGCGGGGGCGGACGGACAGATACGCAGTATTTT,CASSQGESSGGGRTDTQYF
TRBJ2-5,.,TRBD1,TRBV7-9,TGTGCCAGCAGCCCGACCCCCGAGGGGGCAAAAGAGACCCAGTACTTC,CASSPTPEGAKETQYF
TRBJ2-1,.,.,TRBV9,TGTGCCAGCAGTTATTCCGAGCGAAGTTACAATGAGCAGTTCTTC,CASSYSERSYNEQFF
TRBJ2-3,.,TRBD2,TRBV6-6,TGTGCCAGCAGTCTCAAGGGCGGGGGTCGTTATGACACAGATACGCAGTATTTT,CASSLKGGGRYDTDTQYF
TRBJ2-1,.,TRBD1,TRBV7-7,TGTGCCAGCAGCTCGGGACAGGGGGCTTACAATGAGCAGTTCTTC,CASSSGQGAYNEQFF
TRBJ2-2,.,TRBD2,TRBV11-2,TGTGCCAGCAGCCCCTGGCTAGCGGGGGCCGTGAACACCGGGGAGCTGTTTTTT,CASSPWLAGAVNTGELFF
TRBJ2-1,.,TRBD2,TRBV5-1,TGCGCCAGCCGCCCGAGCGGCGGGGGGGCCAATGAGCAGTTCTTC,CASRPSGGGANEQFF
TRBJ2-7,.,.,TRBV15,TGTGCCACCAGCAGAGGCCGTGGGGGCTACTCCTACGAGCAGTACTTC,CATSRGRGGYSYEQYF
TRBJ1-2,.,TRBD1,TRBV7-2,TGTGCCAGCAGCTTAGGTCAGGGACAGGGTAGCTATGGCTACACCTTC,CASSLGQGQGSYGYTF
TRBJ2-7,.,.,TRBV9,TGTGCCAGCAGCGTAGCTGGTACCCCGGGGGAGCAGTACTTC,CASSVAGTPGEQYF
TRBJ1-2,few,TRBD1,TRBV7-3,TGTGCCAGCAGCCTGACAGGGAGTGACGGCTATGGCTACACCTTC,CASSLTGSDGYGYTF
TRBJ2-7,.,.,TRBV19,TGTGCCAGTACCCTAGGGACTGCACCCTACGAGCAGTACTTC,CASTLGTAPYEQYF
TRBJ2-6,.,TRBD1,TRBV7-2,TGTGCCAGCAGATGGGACAGGGCTGGGGCCAACGTCCTGACTTTC,CASRWDRAGANVLTF
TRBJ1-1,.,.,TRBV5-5,TGTGCCAGCAGCTCATACACTGAAGCTTTCTTT,CASSSYTEAFF
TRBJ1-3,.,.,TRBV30,TGTGCCTGGCAGGGATCTGGAAACACCATATATTTT,CAWQGSGNTIYF
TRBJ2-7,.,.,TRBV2,TGTGCCAGCAGTGAAGATTCCTTCTACGAGCAGTACTTC,CASSEDSFYEQYF
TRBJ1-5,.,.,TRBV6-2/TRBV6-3,TGTGCCAGCAGTACAGGGTTTCGCGTCTATAGCAATCAGCCCCAGCATTTT,CASSTGFRVYSNQPQHF
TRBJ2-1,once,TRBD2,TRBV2,TGTGCCAACGGACTAGCGGGGGTATACAATGAGCAGTTCTTC,CANGLAGVYNEQFF
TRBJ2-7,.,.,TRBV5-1,TGCGCCAGCAGCTTGGTAGCCTTAACCTACGAGCAGTACTTC,CASSLVALTYEQYF
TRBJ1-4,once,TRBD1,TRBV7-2,TGTGCCAGCAGCTTAGCAACAGGGGGCTCTGAAAAACTGTTTTTT,CASSLATGGSEKLFF
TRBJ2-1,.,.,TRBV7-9,TGTGCCAGCAGCTTAAAGCGGCCTGTTATTTGGGATGAGCAGTTCTTC,CASSLKRPVIWDEQFF
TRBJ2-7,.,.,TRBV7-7,TGTGCCAGCAGCTTTCGGAGACTCTCCTACGAGCAGTACTTC,CASSFRRLSYEQYF
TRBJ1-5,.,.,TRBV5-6,TGTGCCAGTGCCCAGGGTAACGTCCGACAGCCCCAGCATTTT,CASAQGNVRQPQHF
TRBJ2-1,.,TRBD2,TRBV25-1,TGTGCCAGCAGTGAAACCGGGACTATAAATGAGCAGTTCTTC,CASSETGTINEQFF
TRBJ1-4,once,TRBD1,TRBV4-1,TGCGCCAGCAGCCAGACAGGGCCAGCAACTAATGAAAAACTGTTTTTT,CASSQTGPATNEKLFF
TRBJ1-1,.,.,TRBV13,TGTGCCAGCAGCTTAGAAGGGGGTGTGACTGAAGCTTTCTTT,CASSLEGGVTEAFF
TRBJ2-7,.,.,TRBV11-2,TGTGCCAGCACAGGGTACAGACTAGGCGAGCAGTACTTC,CASTGYRLGEQYF
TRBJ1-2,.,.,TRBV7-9,TGTGCCAGCAGCCCCAGGGAATCTAACTATGGCTACACCTTC,CASSPRESNYGYTF
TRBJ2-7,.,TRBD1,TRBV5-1,TGCGCCAGCAGCTTGGCGTTCGGGACAGGGGGAGGGTTCGAGCAGTACTTC,CASSLAFGTGGGFEQYF
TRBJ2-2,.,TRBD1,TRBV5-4,TGTGCCAGCAGCTCGGACGGACAGGCGAACACCGGGGAGCTGTTTTTT,CASSSDGQANTGELFF